These 27 T cell receptor beta chains share one sample of origin, sequenced in a study of blood T cell repertoires in COVID-19. Sequencing used immunoSEQ multiplex PCR; TCRdb keeps in-frame clones, though not all of them. The data show roughly 300,000 clones, with 70% to 90% seen just once and roughly 8% held by the top ten. Sequenced: peripheral blood. These receptors were collected from a woman in her forties or fifties who had recovered from COVID-19.

The V and J genes are TRBV6-2 or TRBV6-3 and TRBJ2-7, with D possibly being TRBD2 (6 bases). The CDR3 length is 13 residues. V lost 5 bases, J lost 0 bases, and 8 bases lay in between. The germline CDR1 and CDR2 sequences are MNHEY and SVGEGT. The CDR3 DNA sequence: TGTGCCAGCAGTCTAGCGAGCTCCTACGAGCAGTACTTC. The encoded protein is CASSLASSYEQYF.

The genes are TRBV6-2 or TRBV6-3 and TRBJ2-3, with D possibly TRBD2 on 6 matching bases. Germline V lookup: CDR1 MNHEY, CDR2 SVGEGT. CDR3 length: 15 residues. V dropped 5 bases and J dropped 4 bases, with 16 bases sitting between them. The CDR3 reads CASSLPGGGADTQYF. The CDR3 region has the DNA TGTGCCAGCAGTCTTCCCGGGGGTGGTGCAGATACGCAGTATTTT.

The gene calls are TRBV29-1 and TRBJ1-1, with no clear D. The V end was cut by 4 bases, the J end by 1 base, with 13 bases between. Germline values: CDR1 SQVTM, CDR2 ANQGSEA. The CDR3 has 14 amino acids. CDR3 DNA: TGCAGCGTTGTTTCCTGGCCGAAGAACACTGAAGCTTTCTTT. As protein: CSVVSWPKNTEAFF.

This clone was seen more than once but under ten times. This sample also contains other DNA sequences that code for the same CDR3. The chain couples TRBV7-9 to TRBJ1-3; no clear D gene. Trimming stripped 4 bases from V and 0 bases from J, with 4 bases between. CDR3 length equals 13 residues. The V gene's germline CDR1 is SEHNR and CDR2 FQNEAQ (reference sequence). The CDR3 DNA is TGTGCCAGCAGCTCCAGCTCTGGAAACACCATATATTTT. Translating gives CASSSSSGNTIYF. Full variable domain (outside the CDR3, taken from reference TRBV7-9 and TRBJ1-3): DTGVSQNPRHKITKRGQNVTFRCDPISEHNRLYWYRQTLGQGPEFLTYFQNEAQLEKSRLLSDRFSAERPKGSFSTLEIQRTEQGDSAMYLCASSSSSGNTIYFGEGSWLTVV.

This clone was seen once. The genes are TRBV28 and TRBJ1-4; D unclear. The CDR3 sequence is 13 residues long. Germline lookup yields CDR1 MDHEN and CDR2 SYDVKM. V was shortened by 4 bases and J by 4 bases, with 7 bases between the two germline ends. The chain's CDR3 is CASSSGINEKLFF. The CDR3 nucleotides are TGTGCCAGCAGTTCGGGGATTAATGAAAAACTGTTTTTT.

The gene calls are TRBV30 and TRBJ2-5, with D maybe TRBD2 (6 bases). V dropped 4 bases and J dropped 5 bases, with 11 bases sitting between them. Germline V gene sequence: CDR1 GTSNPN, CDR2 SVGIG (reference sequence). The length of the CDR3 is 12 residues. The CDR3, as DNA: TGTGCCTGGACGGCGGGGCGGGAGACCCAGTACTTC. Its protein is CAWTAGRETQYF.

This chain joins TRBV10-3 and TRBJ2-3; TRBD2 matches 10 bases. Germline V gene data show CDR1 as ENHRY and CDR2 as SYGVKD. V dropped 0 bases and J dropped 5; count of bases not matched to a gene: 5. The CDR3 loop spans 16 amino acids. CDR3 sequence reads: CAISESKREGQDTQYF. The CDR3 region has the DNA TGTGCCATCAGTGAGTCCAAGCGGGAGGGCCAAGATACGCAGTATTTT.

The rearrangement joins TRBV3-1 (or the pseudogene TRBV3-2) to TRBJ1-3; 7 nucleotides match TRBD1. Germline-derived CDR1 and CDR2 are LGHDT and YNNKEL (reference sequence). There are 16 residues in the CDR3. Unmatched junction bases numbered 8, after V lost 4 bases and J lost 2 bases. The CDR3 region has the DNA TGTGCCAGCAGCCGAAGAACTGGGACAGCTGGAAACACCATATATTTT. This sequence encodes CASSRRTGTAGNTIYF.

The chain employs TRBV19 and TRBJ2-1, with 12 bases lining up with TRBD1. The CDR3 is 18 residues long. After removal of 3 bases from V and 14 bases from J, the junction contained 20 bases not matched to a gene. Germline V gene sequence: CDR1 LNHDA, CDR2 SQIVND (reference sequence). CDR3 DNA sequence: TGTGCCAGTAGTATTGGGACAGGGGGCTCCGCTAGCGGGAGATCAAAGTTCTTC. Translated: CASSIGTGGSASGRSKFF.

This chain connects TRBV7-6 to TRBJ2-5; 9 bases line up with TRBD1. J was trimmed by 3 bases and V by 3 bases; bases with no gene match: 8. Germline assignment: CDR1 SGHVS and CDR2 FNYEAQ. The CDR3 is 16 amino acids. CDR3 protein: CASSFGPRQGEETQYF. Written as DNA, the CDR3 is TGTGCCAGCAGCTTCGGGCCTCGACAGGGGGAAGAGACCCAGTACTTC.

The chain uses TRBV3-1 (or the pseudogene TRBV3-2) and TRBJ2-1; TRBD2 agrees at 13 bases. V dropped 9 bases and J dropped 7; count of bases not matched to a gene: 6. Germline V gene data show CDR1 as LGHDT and CDR2 as YNNKEL (reference sequence). The CDR3 consists of 14 residues. The CDR3 sequence: CASGQGLAGNEQFF. The CDR3 nucleotides are TGTGCCAGTGGACAGGGACTAGCGGGAAATGAGCAGTTCTTC.

The rearrangement joins TRBV2 to TRBJ2-6; D is undetermined. The V gene's germline CDR1 is SNHLY and CDR2 FYNNEI. This CDR3 comprises 14 residues. Trimming took off 8 bases at V and 0 bases at J, with 8 bases between the two ends. The CDR3 nucleotides are TGTGCCAGCGTCCGTCGCTCTGGGGCCAACGTCCTGACTTTC. Its translation is CASVRRSGANVLTF.

The chain recombines TRBV5-1 with TRBJ1-2, with D possibly being TRBD1 (5 bases). The V end lost 4 bases, the J end lost 4 bases, and 20 bases lay between the germline ends. The germline gives CDR1 SGHRS, CDR2 YFSETQ. The CDR3 sequence is 16 residues long. Here the CDR3 DNA reads TGCGCCAGCAGCCGTGGGGGGAGTTCGGACCTCTATGGCTACACCTTC. Protein: CASSRGGSSDLYGYTF. Full variable domain (missing parts from reference TRBV5-1 and TRBJ1-2): KAGVTQTPRYLIKTRGQQVTLSCSPISGHRSVSWYQQTPGQGLQFLFEYFSETQRNKGNFPGRFSGRQFSNSRSEMNVSTLELGDSALYLCASSRGGSSDLYGYTFGSGTRLTVV.

This chain uses TRBV4-1 with TRBJ2-5, with D unclear. Trimming left V 1 base short and J 3 bases short, with 12 bases between. The CDR3 consists of 15 residues. CDR1 MGHRA and CDR2 YSYEKL come from the germline V gene. CDR3 nucleotide sequence: TGCGCCAGCAGCCAAGGGCCTAGTCGCGAAGAGACCCAGTACTTC. Protein: CASSQGPSREETQYF.

The gene calls are TRBV6-5 and TRBJ1-4, with 10 bases identical to TRBD1. The CDR3 is 14 residues long. Per germline, CDR1 MNHEY and CDR2 SVGAGI. V lost 6 bases and J lost 4; bases outside the gene matches: 2. The CDR3 sequence is CASRGTGDNEKLFF. The CDR3 bases are TGTGCCAGCAGGGGGACAGGGGATAATGAAAAACTGTTTTTT.

V gene TRBV7-8 combines with J gene TRBJ2-7; TRBD1 agrees at 8 bases. This CDR3 has 14 residues. Germline V CDR1 and CDR2: SGHVS, FQNEAQ. V gave up 2 bases and J gave up 4 bases; unmatched junction bases: 4. The CDR3: CASSLRTGSYEQYF. CDR3 in DNA: TGTGCCAGCAGCTTAAGGACAGGGAGTTACGAGCAGTACTTC.

This clone was detected only once. The chain carries TRBV19 and TRBJ1-1, with D unclear. CDR1 and CDR2 from the germline V gene are LNHDA and SQIVND (reference sequence). This CDR3 has 13 residues. V lost 4 bases and J lost 1, with 7 bases in between. The CDR3 DNA is TGTGCCAGTAGTACTACTACGAACACTGAAGCTTTCTTT. Encoded protein: CASSTTTNTEAFF.

The gene calls are TRBV10-2 and TRBJ1-6; TRBD1 might be the D (5 bases). The CDR3 is 15 amino acids. V lost 2 bases, J lost 7 bases, and 12 bases lay in between. Germline V gene data show CDR1 as WSHSY and CDR2 as SAAADI. The CDR3 sequence: CASSELDSRNSPLHF. The CDR3 DNA follows: TGCGCCAGCAGTGAGCTTGACAGTCGGAATTCACCCCTCCACTTT.

The V call is TRBV6-6, the J call TRBJ1-6; 8 nucleotides align to TRBD1. V trimming: 6 bases; J trimming: 6 bases; junction bases outside the gene matches: 10. The CDR3 contains 16 residues. CDR1 is MNHNY, CDR2 SVGAGI, per germline (reference sequence). This CDR3 is CASRPMRGQANSPLHF. CDR3 nucleotide sequence: TGTGCCAGCAGACCTATGCGGGGACAGGCTAATTCACCCCTCCACTTT.

This clone has ten or more counts. The chain combines TRBV7-2 with TRBJ2-1; 10 nucleotides align to TRBD1. V dropped 4 bases and J dropped 8; count of bases not matched to a gene: 8. The CDR3 has 15 amino acids. Germline V lookup: CDR1 SGHTA, CDR2 FQGNSA. The CDR3 coding sequence is TGTGCCAGCAGCTCTGGACAGGGGGGGTTTTATGAGCAGTTCTTC. It specifies CASSSGQGGFYEQFF.

The chain is built from TRBV5-1 and TRBJ2-2; D remains ambiguous. Per germline, CDR1 SGHRS and CDR2 YFSETQ. The CDR3 is 17 residues long. V gave up 0 bases and J gave up 0 bases, with 12 bases separating them. The CDR3 here is CASSLASVAANTGELFF. The CDR3 DNA reads as TGCGCCAGCAGCTTGGCCTCTGTAGCAGCGAACACCGGGGAGCTGTTTTTT.

The chain couples TRBV14 to TRBJ1-2; a weak D match, TRBD1 (6 bases). V was clipped by 1 base and J by 6 bases, with 21 bases between them. The CDR3 is 17 amino acids. The germline V gene has CDR1 SGHDN and CDR2 FVKESK. The CDR3 sequence: CASSQGRYGTYADGYTF. In nucleotides, the CDR3 is TGTGCCAGCAGCCAAGGGAGGTACGGGACATATGCCGATGGCTACACCTTC.

The V call is TRBV5-1, the J call TRBJ2-3; 7 bases match TRBD2. Looked up from germline, CDR1 is SGHRS and CDR2 is YFSETQ. The trim removed 4 bases at V and 2 bases at J, leaving 4 bases unmatched. This CDR3 has 14 amino acids. The CDR3 DNA sequence: TGCGCCAGCAGCAGCGGGGTTCCCACAGATACGCAGTATTTT. This translates into CASSSGVPTDTQYF.

V is TRBV15 and J is TRBJ2-3; weak D call: TRBD1 (6 bases). The CDR3 consists of 19 residues. Trimming left V 0 bases short and J 0 bases short, with 19 bases between. Germline V gives CDR1 LNHNV, CDR2 YYDKDF (reference sequence). The CDR3 DNA reads TGTGCCACCAGCAGAGATCTGGGGCGCAGGGGCGCTAGCACAGATACGCAGTATTTT. It is translated as CATSRDLGRRGASTDTQYF. Looking up the rest from reference TRBV15 and TRBJ2-3 gives the full variable domain: DAMVIQNPRYQVTQFGKPVTLSCSQTLNHNVMYWYQQKSSQAPKLLFHYYDKDFNNEADTPDNFQSRRPNTSFCFLDIRSPGLGDTAMYLCATSRDLGRRGASTDTQYFGPGTRLTVL.

This clone was picked up a small number of times. The V and J genes are TRBV27 and TRBJ1-6, with a weak D call TRBD1 (5 bases). CDR1 is MNHEY and CDR2 is SMNVEV in the germline V gene (reference sequence). The CDR3 has 17 amino acids. V lost 5 bases and J lost 7, with 21 bases in between. The CDR3 nucleotides read TGTGCCAGCAGTCCTCTCGCAGGGATCGGCTCAAATTCACCCCTCCACTTT. Translated, it gives CASSPLAGIGSNSPLHF.

This rearrangement joins TRBV5-1 to TRBJ2-6; the D is unclear. The CDR3 sequence is 14 residues long. The germline CDR1 and CDR2 sequences are SGHRS and YFSETQ. V shed 2 bases and J shed 6 bases, with 9 bases lying between them. The CDR3 sequence is CASSFPRSANVLTF. DNA of the CDR3: TGCGCCAGCAGCTTCCCCAGGTCGGCCAACGTCCTGACTTTC. The full variable domain, its missing parts supplied by reference TRBV5-1 and TRBJ2-6, is KAGVTQTPRYLIKTRGQQVTLSCSPISGHRSVSWYQQTPGQGLQFLFEYFSETQRNKGNFPGRFSGRQFSNSRSEMNVSTLELGDSALYLCASSFPRSANVLTFGAGSRLTVL.

This chain uses TRBV7-9 with TRBJ2-7; D ambiguous. The CDR3 sequence is 16 residues long. CDR1 is SEHNR and CDR2 is FQNEAQ in the germline V gene (reference sequence). The V and J ends lost 4 bases and 0 bases respectively, with 16 bases between them. This chain's CDR3 is CASSSGPRAYSYEQYF. The CDR3 region has the DNA TGTGCCAGCAGCTCCGGTCCGAGAGCCTACTCCTACGAGCAGTACTTC.